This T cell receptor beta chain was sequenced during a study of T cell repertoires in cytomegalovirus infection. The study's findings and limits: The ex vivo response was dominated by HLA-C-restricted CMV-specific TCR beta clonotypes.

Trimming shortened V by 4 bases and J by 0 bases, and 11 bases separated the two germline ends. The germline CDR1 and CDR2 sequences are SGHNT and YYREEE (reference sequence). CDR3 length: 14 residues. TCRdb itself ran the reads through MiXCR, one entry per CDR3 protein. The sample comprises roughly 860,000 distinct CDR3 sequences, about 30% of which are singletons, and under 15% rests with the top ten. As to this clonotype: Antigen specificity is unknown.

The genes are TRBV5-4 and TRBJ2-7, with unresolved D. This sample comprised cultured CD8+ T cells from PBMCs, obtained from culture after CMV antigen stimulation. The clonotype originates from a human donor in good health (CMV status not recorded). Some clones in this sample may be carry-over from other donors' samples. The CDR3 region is CASSPGSLSYEQYF. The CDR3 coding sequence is TGTGCCAGCAGCCCGGGTAGTCTCTCCTACGAGCAGTACTTC.